The 31 T cell receptor beta chains given below trace back to one sample, sequenced in a study of blood T cell repertoires in COVID-19. Only in-frame clones appear in the TCRdb table, and some are missing; sequencing was by immunoSEQ multiplex PCR. This table holds 100,000 to 140,000 clones, approximately 88% found once. Specimen: peripheral blood. Source of these receptors: a middle-aged man with active or convalescent COVID-19.

This rearrangement joins TRBV15 to TRBJ2-2; D is perhaps TRBD2 (6 bases). Trimming stripped 0 bases from V and 2 bases from J, with 13 bases between. The CDR3 length is 17 residues. The germline gives CDR1 LNHNV, CDR2 YYDKDF (reference sequence). The CDR3 loop is CATSRDLGSGNTGELFF. In DNA form, the CDR3 reads TGTGCCACCAGCAGAGATTTGGGTAGCGGCAACACCGGGGAGCTGTTTTTT.

The chain links TRBV9 to TRBJ2-3; TRBD2 matches 13 bases. The trim removed 2 bases at V and 2 bases at J, leaving 5 bases unmatched. The V gene's germline CDR1 is SGDLS and CDR2 YYNGEE. CDR3 length equals 17 residues. The CDR3 DNA follows: TGTGCCAGCAGCGTGGTTGGACTAGCGGGAGCCACAGATACGCAGTATTTT. Encoded protein: CASSVVGLAGATDTQYF.

The CDR3 sequence: CASRLGTWEINTGELFF. The CDR3 DNA reads TGTGCCAGCAGATTGGGAACCTGGGAGATTAACACCGGGGAGCTGTTTTTT. The J gene is TRBJ2-2, the V gene TRBV11-2; TRBD2 is a possible D gene (5 bases). This CDR3 is 17 amino acids long. Germline CDR1 reads SGHAT; CDR2 reads FQNNGV. V lost 6 bases and J 2 bases, leaving 19 bases between the germline ends.

The chain recombines TRBV4-3 with TRBJ2-7; D might be TRBD1 (5 bases). Trimming removed 4 bases from V and 1 base from J, with 11 bases in between. This CDR3 has 14 amino acids. Germline lookup yields CDR1 LGHNA and CDR2 YSLEER. The CDR3 reads CASSRTGPSYEQYF. The CDR3 DNA follows: TGCGCCAGCAGCCGAACAGGACCGTCCTACGAGCAGTACTTC.

This sequence joins TRBV5-4 and TRBJ1-1; 8 nucleotides line up with TRBD1. The germline gives CDR1 SGHNT, CDR2 YYREEE (reference sequence). The CDR3 totals 14 residues. J was trimmed by 5 bases and V by 5 bases; bases with no gene match: 8. Here the CDR3 reads CASRRDRGATEAFF. DNA for the CDR3: TGTGCCAGCAGACGAGACAGGGGTGCTACTGAAGCTTTCTTT. The whole variable domain, remainder taken from reference TRBV5-4 and TRBJ1-1, is ETGVTQSPTHLIKTRGQQVTLRCSSQSGHNTVSWYQQALGQGPQFIFQYYREEENGRGNFPPRFSGLQFPNYSSELNVNALELDDSALYLCASRRDRGATEAFFGQGTRLTVV.

V is TRBV3-1 (or the pseudogene TRBV3-2) and J is TRBJ2-3; no firm D call. The CDR3 has 15 amino acids. V lost 0 bases, J lost 2 bases, and 9 bases lay in between. Looked up from germline, CDR1 is LGHDT and CDR2 is YNNKEL (reference sequence). The CDR3 sequence: CASSQEVQPTDTQYF. The CDR3 DNA reads TGTGCCAGCAGCCAAGAAGTACAGCCCACAGATACGCAGTATTTT.

V and J are TRBV9 and TRBJ1-2; D call uncertain. The germline CDR1 and CDR2 sequences are SGDLS and YYNGEE. V was pared by 0 bases and J by 5 bases, with 11 bases between. The CDR3 loop spans 14 amino acids. The CDR3 DNA reads as TGTGCCAGCAGCGTAGACGGAGGAGATTATGGCTACACCTTC. This translates into CASSVDGGDYGYTF.

V usage is TRBV19 and J usage is TRBJ2-3, with a weak D call TRBD2 (6 bases). V shed 5 bases and J shed 2 bases, with 23 bases lying between them. This CDR3 is 18 amino acids long. CDR1 and CDR2 from the germline V gene are LNHDA and SQIVND (reference sequence). The CDR3 protein is CASSSRRDSRGFTDTQYF. The CDR3 DNA reads as TGTGCCAGTAGTTCCAGACGGGACTCTCGGGGTTTCACAGATACGCAGTATTTT.

V is TRBV6-2 or TRBV6-3 and J is TRBJ1-6; D is undetermined. CDR1 is MNHEY, CDR2 SVGEGT, per germline. CDR3 length: 13 amino acids. Trimming took off 8 bases at V and 9 bases at J, with 14 bases between the two ends. This CDR3 reads CASGFGLSSPLHF. CDR3 in DNA: TGTGCCAGCGGTTTTGGGCTGAGTTCACCCCTCCACTTT.

The chain joins TRBV6-6 to TRBJ2-5; D gene uncertain. The germline gives CDR1 MNHNY, CDR2 SVGAGI (reference sequence). CDR3 size: 16 residues. Between the trimmed V and J ends, which lost 1 base and 1 base, there was a span of 13 bases. The CDR3 nucleotides are TGTGCCAGCAGTTACTTGGGCAGTTCCTCCCAAGAGACCCAGTACTTC. Translated, it gives CASSYLGSSSQETQYF.

The rearrangement uses TRBV28 and TRBJ2-3, with TRBD1 matching over 8 bases. Per the germline V gene, CDR1 is MDHEN and CDR2 is SYDVKM. CDR3 size: 15 residues. Germline trimming cut 5 bases from V and 6 bases from J; bases unmatched to any gene: 10. CDR3 sequence: CASSPLDRVSDTQYF. In DNA form, the CDR3 reads TGTGCCAGCAGTCCCCTGGACAGGGTATCCGATACGCAGTATTTT. The variable domain in full, with the rest retrieved from reference TRBV28 and TRBJ2-3, is DVKVTQSSRYLVKRTGEKVFLECVQDMDHENMFWYRQDPGLGLRLIYFSYDVKMKEKGDIPEGYSVSREKKERFSLILESASTNQTSMYLCASSPLDRVSDTQYFGPGTRLTVL.

V gene TRBV27 combines with J gene TRBJ1-1, with 7 bases identical to TRBD1. Germline CDR1 reads MNHEY; CDR2 reads SMNVEV (reference sequence). Germline trimming cut 7 bases from V and 0 bases from J; bases unmatched to any gene: 11. CDR3 size: 16 residues. The CDR3 DNA reads TGTGCCAGCAACCCTATGACAGGGCGGATGAACACTGAAGCTTTCTTT. Protein product: CASNPMTGRMNTEAFF.

The chain uses TRBV5-4 and TRBJ2-5, with 10 bases identical to TRBD1. CDR1 and CDR2 (germline): SGHNT, YYREEE (reference sequence). V lost 2 bases and J lost 5; bases outside the gene matches: 6. This CDR3 comprises 15 residues. The CDR3 sequence: CASSFDRGPWETQYF. The CDR3 nucleotides read TGTGCCAGCAGCTTCGACAGGGGGCCTTGGGAGACCCAGTACTTC.

The V call is TRBV13, the J call TRBJ1-1; TRBD1 aligns across 9 bases. In germline, CDR1 is PRHDT, CDR2 FYEKMQ (reference sequence). The CDR3 contains 16 residues. V was clipped by 5 bases and J by 3 bases; unmatched bases: 10. The CDR3 sequence: CASSARQGERDTEAFF. The CDR3 region has the DNA TGTGCCAGCAGCGCCCGACAGGGGGAAAGGGACACTGAAGCTTTCTTT. Full variable domain (remainder filled in from reference TRBV13 and TRBJ1-1): AAGVIQSPRHLIKEKRETATLKCYPIPRHDTVYWYQQGPGQDPQFLISFYEKMQSDKGSIPDRFSAQQFSDYHSELNMSSLELGDSALYFCASSARQGERDTEAFFGQGTRLTVV.

V is TRBV24-1 and J is TRBJ2-1; D is possibly TRBD2 (6 bases). CDR3 length: 13 amino acids. The germline V gene has CDR1 KGHDR and CDR2 SFDVKD. The V end was cut by 7 bases, the J end by 8 bases, with 14 bases between. The CDR3 spells CATRPSASDEQFF. In nucleotides, the CDR3 is TGTGCCACCAGACCTAGCGCGAGCGATGAGCAGTTCTTC.

The rearrangement joins TRBV28 to TRBJ2-1, with D possibly TRBD2 on 6 matching bases. The CDR3 length is 17 residues. CDR1 MDHEN and CDR2 SYDVKM come from the germline V gene. Between the trimmed V and J ends, which lost 1 base and 1 base, there was a span of 14 bases. CDR3 in DNA: TGTGCCAGCAGTTTATCCCCCCTGGGGGGTTCCTACAATGAGCAGTTCTTC. It is translated as CASSLSPLGGSYNEQFF.

The chain recombines TRBV6-5 with TRBJ2-3, with 7 bases fitting TRBD2. The CDR3 totals 13 residues. V dropped 8 bases and J dropped 1; count of bases not matched to a gene: 3. Germline lookup yields CDR1 MNHEY and CDR2 SVGAGI. The CDR3 DNA is TGTGCCAGCCGGGAGGTCGGCACAGATACGCAGTATTTT. As protein: CASREVGTDTQYF.

The rearrangement uses TRBV7-9 and TRBJ2-2; 10 nucleotides line up with TRBD1. V shed 2 bases and J 5 bases; nucleotides not matched to a gene: 5. This CDR3 has 16 residues. Germline V gives CDR1 SEHNR, CDR2 FQNEAQ (reference sequence). This CDR3 reads CASSLRQGARTGELFF. CDR3 sequence (DNA): TGTGCCAGCAGCTTACGACAGGGGGCGCGAACCGGGGAGCTGTTTTTT.

The V call is TRBV10-1, the J call TRBJ2-1; 10 nucleotides align to TRBD2. CDR1 is WNHNN and CDR2 is SYGVQD in the germline V gene (reference sequence). This CDR3 comprises 14 residues. The J segment lost 6 bases and the V segment lost 4 bases, leaving 3 bases of the junction unmatched. CDR3 sequence reads: CASSGLAGLNEQFF. CDR3 sequence (DNA): TGCGCCAGCAGTGGACTAGCGGGTCTCAATGAGCAGTTCTTC.

The genes are TRBV6-2 or TRBV6-3 and TRBJ2-1, with 7 bases that match TRBD1. This CDR3 region has 15 residues. From germline, CDR1 is MNHEY and CDR2 SVGEGT. V dropped 5 bases and J dropped 7; count of bases not matched to a gene: 11. CDR3 DNA: TGTGCCAGCAGTGACCGGGCAGGGGGAACGAATGAGCAGTTCTTC. It is translated as CASSDRAGGTNEQFF.

The V call is TRBV27, the J call TRBJ1-4, with 8 bases that match TRBD1. J was trimmed by 3 bases and V by 5 bases; bases with no gene match: 5. This CDR3 is built from 15 residues. Germline V gene data show CDR1 as MNHEY and CDR2 as SMNVEV (reference sequence). For the CDR3, the DNA is TGTGCCAGCAGTCCCTTGACAGGGGCTAATGAAAAACTGTTTTTT. Translating it yields CASSPLTGANEKLFF.

The J gene is TRBJ2-4, the V gene TRBV30, with D perhaps TRBD1 (5 bases). Germline CDR1 GTSNPN, CDR2 SVGIG (reference sequence). The V end lost 5 bases, the J end lost 0 bases, and 17 bases lay between the germline ends. This CDR3 has 16 amino acids. CDR3 residues: CAWARAGRGAKNIQYF. CDR3 in DNA: TGTGCCTGGGCCAGGGCTGGAAGGGGAGCCAAAAACATTCAGTACTTC.

The chain has TRBV28 and TRBJ2-7, with 7 bases lining up with TRBD1. Germline V CDR1 and CDR2: MDHEN, SYDVKM. The CDR3 totals 16 residues. Losses at the gene ends were 6 bases for V and 0 bases for J; bases not matched to a gene: 11. The CDR3 bases are TGTGCCAGCAGCCCACCCGGGACAGCAAGCTCCTACGAGCAGTACTTC. Its protein product is CASSPPGTASSYEQYF. Full variable domain (rest looked up from reference TRBV28 and TRBJ2-7): DVKVTQSSRYLVKRTGEKVFLECVQDMDHENMFWYRQDPGLGLRLIYFSYDVKMKEKGDIPEGYSVSREKKERFSLILESASTNQTSMYLCASSPPGTASSYEQYFGPGTRLTVT.

The chain carries TRBV5-4 and TRBJ2-1; TRBD2 agrees at 14 bases. This CDR3 has 16 amino acids. Trimming removed 4 bases from V and 8 bases from J; junction bases left unmatched: 8. Germline V CDR1 and CDR2: SGHNT, YYREEE (reference sequence). The CDR3 sequence is CASSTGLAGAGYEQFF. CDR3 DNA: TGTGCCAGCAGCACGGGACTAGCGGGAGCTGGGTATGAGCAGTTCTTC.

V usage is TRBV2 and J usage is TRBJ2-7, with 7 bases aligning to TRBD1. V lost 2 bases to trimming and J lost 12 bases; unmatched junction nucleotides: 10. Looked up from germline, CDR1 is SNHLY and CDR2 is FYNNEI. CDR3 size: 13 residues. The CDR3 region is CASSELDREMGYF. In DNA, the CDR3 is TGTGCCAGCAGTGAACTCGACAGGGAAATGGGGTACTTC.

This chain connects TRBV2 to TRBJ2-3; TRBD1 agrees at 7 bases. In germline, CDR1 is SNHLY, CDR2 FYNNEI. This CDR3 region has 13 residues. V lost 9 bases to trimming and J lost 8 bases; unmatched junction nucleotides: 11. CDR3 amino acids: CASAQGSVATQYF. CDR3 in DNA: TGTGCCAGTGCACAGGGGTCCGTCGCTACGCAGTATTTT.

The chain couples TRBV29-1 to TRBJ1-1; D unclear. CDR3 length: 14 amino acids. Germline V gene sequence: CDR1 SQVTM, CDR2 ANQGSEA. V gave up 3 bases and J gave up 7 bases, with 18 bases separating them. The CDR3 region is CSVDALGSGLEAFF. In nucleotides, the CDR3 is TGCAGCGTTGATGCTCTAGGAAGCGGCCTTGAAGCTTTCTTT. Looking up the rest from reference TRBV29-1 and TRBJ1-1 gives the full variable domain: SAVISQKPSRDICQRGTSLTIQCQVDSQVTMMFWYRQQPGQSLTLIATANQGSEATYESGFVIDKFPISRPNLTFSTLTVSNMSPEDSSIYLCSVDALGSGLEAFFGQGTRLTVV.

The genes are TRBV28 and TRBJ1-6, with no clear D. V was pared by 5 bases and J by 14 bases, with 16 bases between. CDR1 and CDR2 (germline): MDHEN, SYDVKM. The CDR3 is 13 amino acids. The CDR3 DNA reads as TGTGCCAGCAGTCCCCCGGGTTTCGGATCCCTCCACTTT. The encoded protein is CASSPPGFGSLHF. Combining the CDR3 with reference TRBV28 and TRBJ1-6 gives the whole variable domain DVKVTQSSRYLVKRTGEKVFLECVQDMDHENMFWYRQDPGLGLRLIYFSYDVKMKEKGDIPEGYSVSREKKERFSLILESASTNQTSMYLCASSPPGFGSLHFGNGTRLTVT.

This sequence joins TRBV29-1 and TRBJ1-1; a weak D match, TRBD1 (6 bases). The CDR3 extends over 13 amino acids. V dropped 7 bases and J dropped 2 bases, with 14 bases sitting between them. Germline loops: CDR1 SQVTM, CDR2 ANQGSEA. The CDR3 coding sequence is TGCAGCGGTTCCCGGGACACCAACACTGAAGCTTTCTTT. Translated, it gives CSGSRDTNTEAFF.

This clone counts as medium-sized. V gene TRBV6-1 combines with J gene TRBJ2-4, with 7 bases identical to TRBD1. Germline loops: CDR1 MNHNS, CDR2 SASEGT. The CDR3 sequence is 15 residues long. V gave up 1 base and J gave up 5 bases; unmatched junction bases: 5. This CDR3 is CASSEVDGTENIQYF. DNA for the CDR3: TGTGCCAGCAGTGAAGTGGATGGGACAGAAAACATTCAGTACTTC.

This chain uses TRBV6-5 with TRBJ1-1; 7 nucleotides line up with TRBD1. The V segment lost 5 bases and the J segment 0 bases; nucleotides outside the gene matches: 6. Germline CDR1 reads MNHEY; CDR2 reads SVGAGI. This CDR3 comprises 15 residues. The CDR3 loop is CASSRPGQMNTEAFF. For the CDR3, the DNA is TGTGCCAGCAGTCGGCCGGGACAGATGAACACTGAAGCTTTCTTT.